This T cell receptor (beta chain) derives from a study of blood T cell repertoires in COVID-19. Study overall: The study drew acute and convalescent COVID-19 samples from the United States, Italy and Spain. From T cells, B-cell-depleted T cells, or PBMCs came the material, which was cDNA or gDNA.

The germline gives CDR1 GTSNPN, CDR2 SVGIG (reference sequence). This CDR3 region has 14 residues. Trimming cost V 2 bases and J 5 bases; bases outside gene matches: 8. In its sample, this clone was seen a few times. Sequencing used immunoSEQ multiplex PCR; TCRdb keeps in-frame clones, though not all of them. Of some 170,000 clones listed, around 83% are singletons. The receptor was derived from a man aged 40-49 years with acute or convalescent COVID-19. The rearrangement links TRBV30 to TRBJ2-7, with 8 bases identical to TRBD1. The sample comprised peripheral blood. The CDR3 here is CAWSTRQGTNEQYF. The CDR3 DNA follows: TGTGCCTGGAGTACCAGACAGGGGACAAACGAGCAGTACTTC.